There are many counts of the clone carrying this T cell receptor (beta chain). This entry is derived from a study of T cells in Graves' hyperthyroidism and ophthalmopathy. The investigators amplified TCR beta CDR3 regions from RNA transcripts. The HTBI primer set served for first-round RT-PCR of the TCR CDR3. TCRdb fed the multiplex PCR reads into MiXCR, producing one record per CDR3 protein. Among about 580,000 distinct CDR3 sequences listed, about 45% were seen once. The TCR originated in a young woman with Graves' hyperthyroidism. Sequencing input: peripheral blood or thyroid tissue (not recorded which).

The CDR3 loop reads CASSYSLQGGSTEAFF. CDR3 nucleotides: TGTGCCAGCAGTTACTCGCTACAGGGGGGGAGCACTGAAGCTTTCTTT. The J gene is TRBJ1-1, the V gene TRBV6-6, with 8 bases aligning to TRBD1. The CDR3 spans 16 residues. CDR1 is MNHNY and CDR2 is SVGAGI in the germline V gene (reference sequence). V gave up 0 bases and J gave up 4 bases; unmatched junction bases: 7.